This is a list of T cell receptor beta chains from one sample in a study of early stage breast cancer tumors. TCRdb's copy holds only in-frame clones and misses some; the assay was immunoSEQ multiplex PCR. The table includes roughly 8,400 clones, about 72% detected once. The specimen sequenced was normal breast tissue next to the tumor. Source of these receptors: a person in their sixties with breast cancer. Both conserved end residues are part of each CDR3. The D gene is left open where the match is weak. Clone size is given for some rows only: seen once, a few or many times, or a class if the clone is expanded.

d_gene,v_gene,j_gene,abundance,CDR3nt,CDR3aa
-,TRBV9,TRBJ2-1,-,TGTGCCAGCAGCGTAGGATACCTCGGGGATGAGCAGTTCTTC,CASSVGYLGDEQFF
-,TRBV28,TRBJ1-5,-,TGTGCCAGCAGTTTAGGGCAGCGGACGGGCAATCAGCCCCAGCATTTT,CASSLGQRTGNQPQHF
-,TRBV28,TRBJ2-7,hyperexpanded,TGTGCCAGCAGTGGCCGGCCCGGACAGTCCCTTAACTACGAGCAGTACTTC,CASSGRPGQSLNYEQYF
TRBD2,TRBV7-8,TRBJ2-1,-,TGTGCCAGCACCCGGGGGGAAAGCTCCTACAATGAGCAGTTCTTC,CASTRGESSYNEQFF
-,TRBV11-2,TRBJ1-2,-,TGTGCCAGCAGCTTAGCGCCGTTGGGCTATGGCTACACCTTC,CASSLAPLGYGYTF
-,TRBV5-4,TRBJ2-7,-,TGTGCCAGCAGCCCTGACATTTCTTCCTACGAGCAGTACTTC,CASSPDISSYEQYF
-,TRBV29-1,TRBJ2-3,-,TGCAGCGTGTCGGGAGAGGGGGTTGATACGCAGTATTTT,CSVSGEGVDTQYF
-,TRBV4-2,TRBJ2-7,-,TGTGCCAGCAGCCAAGGACAGGGAGGGGGCTACGAGCAGTACTTC,CASSQGQGGGYEQYF
-,TRBV4-1,TRBJ2-2,once,TGCGCCAGCAGCCAAGCCTCCGGGGAGCTGTTTTTT,CASSQASGELFF
-,TRBV16,TRBJ1-4,-,TGTGCCAGCAGCCAATCATCAGGGGTAGGAGAAAAACTGTTTTTT,CASSQSSGVGEKLFF
TRBD1,TRBV25-1,TRBJ2-7,few,TGTGCCAGCAGTGAATGGTCCGGGACAGGGACCTACGAGCAGTACTTC,CASSEWSGTGTYEQYF
TRBD2,TRBV6-1,TRBJ2-1,few,TGTGCCAGCAGGACTAGCGGGGGGCCGAATGAGCAGTTCTTC,CASRTSGGPNEQFF
-,TRBV5-6,TRBJ1-5,-,TGTGCCAGCAGCCGAGGTAGGCAGCCCCAGCATTTT,CASSRGRQPQHF
-,TRBV2,TRBJ1-6,few,TGTGCCAGCAGGCGGGGAGAAAGCTCACCCCTCCACTTT,CASRRGESSPLHF
-,TRBV9,TRBJ1-2,-,TGTGCCAGCAGCCCAACCGGGGGTCAGGCTAACTATGGCTACACCTTC,CASSPTGGQANYGYTF
-,TRBV5-1,TRBJ2-7,few,TGCGCCAGCAGCTCGTCTCGCAGCGAGCAGTACTTC,CASSSSRSEQYF
-,TRBV7-6,TRBJ2-1,-,TGTGCCAGCAGCTCAGGCGGATTTTCTACATACAATGAGCAGTTCTTC,CASSSGGFSTYNEQFF
TRBD2,TRBV4-1,TRBJ2-5,-,TGCGCCAGCAGCCAAGAGATATGGCAAGCGGGGGTTCAAGAGACCCAGTACTTC,CASSQEIWQAGVQETQYF
-,TRBV5-5,TRBJ1-6,few,TGTGCCAGCAGCTTATCAGGGTTAGGTTCACCCCTCCACTTT,CASSLSGLGSPLHF
-,TRBV6-1,TRBJ1-4,-,TGTGCCAGCAGTGAATTTCCCAGGACAGCAACTAATGAAAAACTGTTTTTT,CASSEFPRTATNEKLFF
-,TRBV29-1,TRBJ2-7,-,TGCAGCGTTGAAGTGGAATCCTCCTACGAGCAGTACTTC,CSVEVESSYEQYF
-,TRBV7-2,TRBJ2-3,-,TGTGCCAGCAGCGTCCCCGCGACTAGCACAGATACGCAGTATTTT,CASSVPATSTDTQYF
TRBD2,TRBV18,TRBJ2-3,-,TGTGCCAGCTCCCTCTACGCCCCTCGGGCGGGAGGCGTAGATACGCAGTATTTT,CASSLYAPRAGGVDTQYF
-,TRBV14,TRBJ1-3,-,TGTGCCAGCAGCCAATACAGGGATGGAAACACCATATATTTT,CASSQYRDGNTIYF
-,TRBV29-1,TRBJ2-1,-,TGCAGCGTTGAGGGGTCGTTCTTC,CSVEGSFF